Following are 21 T cell receptor beta chains from one sample sequenced in a study of CD8 T cells in ankylosing spondylitis. TCRdb reprocessed the 5' RACE reads with MiXCR, giving one entry per CDR3 protein. Among under 450,000 distinct CDR3 sequences listed, 20% to 25% were seen once. The material sequenced was blood, either unsorted or a sorted T cell fraction (not recorded which). The receptor source for this set is a male donor with ankylosing spondylitis or in good health (not recorded which).

V and J are TRBV12-3 or TRBV12-4 and TRBJ2-2, with D perhaps TRBD1 (6 bases). The CDR3 covers 16 residues. Trimming pared 7 bases from V and 0 bases from J, leaving 15 bases between. The chain's CDR3 is CASKTQGPPNTGELFF. In nucleotides, the CDR3 is TGTGCCAGCAAGACACAGGGCCCCCCGAACACCGGGGAGCTGTTTTTT.

In this sample, this clonotype turned up a few times. This rearrangement joins TRBV5-1 to TRBJ2-1; tentative D call: TRBD2 (6 bases). CDR1 and CDR2 (germline): SGHRS, YFSETQ. The CDR3 has 14 residues. V was shortened by 4 bases and J by 2 bases, with 10 bases between the two germline ends. The CDR3 region is CASSPPGAYNEQFF. In DNA, the CDR3 is TGCGCCAGCAGCCCCCCGGGGGCCTACAATGAGCAGTTCTTC.

The chain joins TRBV28 to TRBJ2-7, with D perhaps TRBD1 (6 bases). CDR3 length equals 17 residues. Germline loops: CDR1 MDHEN, CDR2 SYDVKM. V was shortened by 2 bases and J by 0 bases, with 17 bases between the two germline ends. The CDR3 coding sequence is TGTGCCAGCAGTTTACCCGGAGACAGGACGACCTCCTACGAGCAGTACTTC. Protein product: CASSLPGDRTTSYEQYF.

There are a few counts of this clonotype. V usage is TRBV10-2 and J usage is TRBJ1-1; a weak D match, TRBD1 (5 bases). The CDR3 extends over 15 amino acids. Per the germline V gene, CDR1 is WSHSY and CDR2 is SAAADI. The germline V and J ends were trimmed by 6 bases and 0 bases, with 14 bases remaining between them. Here the CDR3 reads CASRTTDKMNTEAFF. The CDR3 DNA reads as TGCGCCAGCAGAACCACGGACAAAATGAACACTGAAGCTTTCTTT.

This clonotype showed up just a few times. The chain is built from TRBV6-5 and TRBJ2-3; D is unresolved. The V gene's germline CDR1 is MNHEY and CDR2 SVGAGI. This CDR3 region has 15 residues. The V end lost 2 bases, the J end lost 3 bases, and 12 bases lay between the germline ends. The CDR3 sequence: CASSYGIAGTDTQYF. CDR3 sequence (DNA): TGTGCCAGCAGTTACGGAATAGCCGGTACAGATACGCAGTATTTT.

The chain carries TRBV12-3 or TRBV12-4 and TRBJ2-6; D is unclear. The CDR3 runs 14 residues. Trimming took 7 bases from V and 8 from J, leaving 15 bases between them. CDR3 nucleotide sequence: TGTGCCAGCACCCCCTGGACCGGATCCAACGTCCTGACTTTC. It encodes CASTPWTGSNVLTF.

V and J are TRBV29-1 and TRBJ2-1; 7 bases are a match to TRBD2. V shed 6 bases, J shed 10 bases, and the junction held 9 bases outside the gene matches. Germline lookup yields CDR1 SQVTM and CDR2 ANQGSEA. The CDR3 sequence is 12 residues long. The DNA of the CDR3 is TGCAGCGTCCCGACTAGCTTAGGGGAGCAGTTCTTC. Protein sequence: CSVPTSLGEQFF.

V is TRBV20-1 and J is TRBJ2-5; TRBD2 agrees at 8 bases. CDR1 and CDR2 from the germline V gene are DFQATT and SNEGSKA (reference sequence). CDR3 length: 15 amino acids. V lost 0 bases, J lost 2 bases, and 5 bases stayed unmatched. In nucleotides, the CDR3 is TGCAGTGCTAGAGATGGGATAGCGGGACAAGAGACCCAGTACTTC. It specifies CSARDGIAGQETQYF.

The CDR3 DNA sequence: TGTGCCAGCAGCTCTGGGGGACAGATATCCTACGAGCAGTACTTC. It is translated as CASSSGGQISYEQYF. The chain has TRBV7-9 and TRBJ2-7, with 7 nucleotides matching TRBD1. With 4 bases clipped from V and 1 base from J, the junction kept 7 bases outside the gene matches. Germline V gene sequence: CDR1 SEHNR, CDR2 FQNEAQ (reference sequence). This CDR3 is built from 15 residues.

Here the CDR3 reads CASSMRPGLRDTQYF. In DNA form, the CDR3 reads TGTGCCAGCAGCATGCGTCCCGGACTAAGAGATACGCAGTATTTT. The rearrangement uses TRBV11-2 and TRBJ2-3, with a possible D match to TRBD2 (6 bases). V lost 5 bases to trimming and J lost 5 bases, with 17 bases between them. The CDR3 has 15 amino acids. CDR1 is SGHAT, CDR2 FQNNGV, per germline.

This clonotype was recorded a few times. J is TRBJ1-4 and V is TRBV7-2, with TRBD1 matching over 9 bases. Germline V lookup: CDR1 SGHTA, CDR2 FQGNSA. Trimming removed 6 bases from V and 7 bases from J; junction bases left unmatched: 12. The CDR3 sequence is 16 residues long. The DNA for the CDR3 is TGTGCCAGCAGTTGGACGGGACAGGGAGAAAGTGAAAAACTGTTTTTT. Translated: CASSWTGQGESEKLFF.

The V gene is TRBV7-9, the J gene TRBJ2-3, with D perhaps TRBD1 (5 bases). The germline V gene encodes CDR1 SEHNR and CDR2 FQNEAQ (reference sequence). This CDR3 contains 14 residues. V lost 5 bases to trimming and J lost 4 bases, with 13 bases between them. CDR3 region: CASSHRSPSDTQYF. The CDR3, as DNA: TGTGCCAGCAGCCACAGGAGTCCTTCAGATACGCAGTATTTT. The whole variable domain, remainder taken from reference TRBV7-9 and TRBJ2-3, is DTGVSQNPRHKITKRGQNVTFRCDPISEHNRLYWYRQTLGQGPEFLTYFQNEAQLEKSRLLSDRFSAERPKGSFSTLEIQRTEQGDSAMYLCASSHRSPSDTQYFGPGTRLTVL.

The V and J genes are TRBV29-1 and TRBJ2-2, with D unresolved. Trimming cost V 7 bases and J 0 bases, with 9 bases left between them. CDR3 length equals 13 residues. The germline gives CDR1 SQVTM, CDR2 ANQGSEA. CDR3 nucleotides: TGCAGCGGACGCTCGACGAACACCGGGGAGCTGTTTTTT. It codes for CSGRSTNTGELFF.

The rearrangement links TRBV29-1 to TRBJ2-1, with 9 positions matching TRBD1. V was clipped by 1 base and J by 7 bases; unmatched bases: 14. This CDR3 has 17 residues. CDR1 and CDR2 from the germline V gene are SQVTM and ANQGSEA. CDR3 nucleotides: TGCAGCGTTGAAGGAAGAGATCTCATTGGGACAGGGAATGAGCAGTTCTTC. This codes for CSVEGRDLIGTGNEQFF.

This chain connects TRBV27 to TRBJ2-7; 7 bases match TRBD1. J lost 0 bases, V lost 1 base, and 9 bases had no gene match. This CDR3 is 17 amino acids long. Germline-derived CDR1 and CDR2 are MNHEY and SMNVEV (reference sequence). The DNA of the CDR3 is TGTGCCAGCAGTTTATATTCTGGGACAGTAAGCTCCTACGAGCAGTACTTC. Its protein is CASSLYSGTVSSYEQYF.

As concerns this clonotype: A much larger clonotype is one base distant, so this may be a read error. J is TRBJ2-2 and V is TRBV20-1; 14 bases map to TRBD2. The CDR3 has 15 residues. CDR1 and CDR2 (germline): DFQATT, SNEGSKA (reference sequence). As DNA, the CDR3 is TGCAGTGCTAGGGGACTAGCGGGGGACACCGGGGAGCTGGTTTTT. It is translated as CSARGLAGDTGELVF.

A few counts support this clonotype. The gene calls are TRBV6-4 and TRBJ2-2; perhaps TRBD1 as D (5 bases). V shed 6 bases and J shed 3 bases, with 11 bases lying between them. Germline assignment: CDR1 MRHNA and CDR2 SNTAGT. The CDR3 has 14 residues. The CDR3 protein is CASRGVGDTGELFF. The CDR3 nucleotides read TGTGCCAGCAGAGGGGTCGGAGACACCGGGGAGCTGTTTTTT.

This clonotype appeared a few times. The CDR3 bases are TGTGCCAGCGGACCGATCTCCTACAATGAGCAGTTCTTC. This codes for CASGPISYNEQFF. The chain combines TRBV27 with TRBJ2-1; D not resolved. Germline CDR1 and CDR2: MNHEY and SMNVEV (reference sequence). V lost 8 bases and J lost 0, with 8 bases in between. CDR3 length equals 13 residues.

This clonotype turned up a few times. The chain couples TRBV20-1 to TRBJ2-7, with unresolved D. The CDR3 loop spans 12 amino acids. V was trimmed by 4 bases and J by 3 bases, leaving 10 bases between them. In germline, CDR1 is DFQATT, CDR2 SNEGSKA (reference sequence). The CDR3 reads CSATPIVYEQYF. The CDR3 DNA sequence: TGCAGTGCTACCCCCATCGTCTACGAGCAGTACTTC.

DNA for the CDR3: TGTGCCAGCAGTGAGAGGGACAGCAACTACTATGGCTACACCTTC. Translating it yields CASSERDSNYYGYTF. This sequence joins TRBV25-1 and TRBJ1-2; TRBD1 aligns across 7 bases. V was clipped by 3 bases and J by 3 bases; unmatched bases: 7. Germline V gene lookup returns CDR1 MGHDK and CDR2 SYGVNS. The CDR3 is made up of 15 amino acids.

The chain combines TRBV12-3 or TRBV12-4 with TRBJ2-1, with 9 bases aligning to TRBD1. The CDR3 is 15 amino acids. Trimming cost V 2 bases and J 8 bases; bases outside gene matches: 7. The CDR3 spells CASSLPGQGYHEQFF. CDR3 coding DNA: TGTGCCAGCAGTTTACCGGGACAGGGTTACCATGAGCAGTTCTTC.